This entry lists 28 T cell receptor beta chains sequenced from one sample in a study of CD8 T cells in Susac syndrome. An amount of RNA that ranged from roughly 0.5 to 1 ug was reverse transcribed with random hexamers. In TCRdb, the immunoSEQ multiplex PCR reads were re-called with MiXCR into one record per CDR3 protein. The table lists roughly 140,000 distinct CDR3 sequences, approximately 94% of them singletons, with less than 0.085% in the top ten. Source material: CD4+ T cells from PBMCs. The receptors here all came from a human donor with Susac syndrome.

This chain links TRBV3-1 with TRBJ2-2, with D perhaps matching TRBD2 (6 bases). The V gene's germline CDR1 is LGHDT and CDR2 YNNKEL (reference sequence). The CDR3 spans 14 residues. Trimming left V 5 bases short and J 4 bases short, with 11 bases between. The CDR3, as DNA: TGTGCCAGCAGCTTCCGGGGGAGCACCGGGGAGCTGTTTTTT. Translated: CASSFRGSTGELFF.

The V and J genes are TRBV18 and TRBJ2-3, with D uncertain. Trimming took 3 bases from V and 2 from J, leaving 9 bases between them. Germline lookup yields CDR1 KGHSH and CDR2 LQKENI. The CDR3 is made up of 14 amino acids. CDR3 in amino acids: CASSPTFVTDTQYF. DNA of the CDR3: TGTGCCAGCTCACCGACTTTTGTCACAGATACGCAGTATTTT.

The gene calls are TRBV10-3 and TRBJ1-3; D not certain. V gave up 8 bases and J gave up 0 bases, with 5 bases separating them. The CDR3 runs to 12 residues. Germline V gene data show CDR1 as ENHRY and CDR2 as SYGVKD. The DNA of the CDR3 is TGTGCCATCCACAACTCTGGAAACACCATATATTTT. It translates to CAIHNSGNTIYF.

This chain's CDR3 is CASSRGTGGRNQPQHF. DNA of the CDR3: TGTGCCAGCAGCCGAGGGACAGGGGGCCGCAATCAGCCCCAGCATTTT. The chain couples TRBV7-9 to TRBJ1-5; the match to TRBD1 covers 12 bases. V lost 5 bases and J lost 2; bases outside the gene matches: 4. Germline V gene sequence: CDR1 SEHNR, CDR2 FQNEAQ (reference sequence). The CDR3 is 16 residues long.

V gene TRBV11-2 combines with J gene TRBJ2-6; D perhaps matches TRBD1 (5 bases). Per germline, CDR1 SGHAT and CDR2 FQNNGV. There are 13 residues in the CDR3. V lost 5 bases and J lost 5, with 7 bases in between. The CDR3 reads CASSGARANVLTF. CDR3 sequence (DNA): TGTGCCAGCAGCGGGGCTCGGGCCAACGTCCTGACTTTC.

The rearrangement links TRBV20-1 to TRBJ1-5, with 8 bases fitting TRBD1. The CDR3 runs to 12 residues. V was pared by 6 bases and J by 5 bases, with 3 bases of the junction left unmatched. Germline V CDR1 and CDR2: DFQATT, SNEGSKA (reference sequence). The CDR3 reads CSARTGYQPQHF. As DNA, the CDR3 is TGCAGTGCACGGACAGGGTATCAGCCCCAGCATTTT.

The CDR3 DNA follows: TGCAGTGCTATAAGGATGCCGGGACTAGCGGAAAAGGAGCAGTTCTTC. It codes for CSAIRMPGLAEKEQFF. The chain couples TRBV20-1 to TRBJ2-1, with TRBD2 matching over 11 bases. Germline CDR1 DFQATT, CDR2 SNEGSKA (reference sequence). V trimming: 4 bases; J trimming: 10 bases; junction bases outside the gene matches: 15. The CDR3 contains 16 residues.

This clonotype was detected only once. The rearrangement links TRBV29-1 to TRBJ1-1, with 9 bases that match TRBD1. Germline V gives CDR1 SQVTM, CDR2 ANQGSEA. The V gene end was trimmed by 3 bases and the J gene end by 2 bases; junction bases not matched to a gene: 4. The CDR3 consists of 14 residues. The CDR3 bases are TGCAGCGTTGAGGGGGGACAGGGCAACACTGAAGCTTTCTTT. It codes for CSVEGGQGNTEAFF. Filled out from reference TRBV29-1 and TRBJ1-1, the complete variable domain reads SAVISQKPSRDICQRGTSLTIQCQVDSQVTMMFWYRQQPGQSLTLIATANQGSEATYESGFVIDKFPISRPNLTFSTLTVSNMSPEDSSIYLCSVEGGQGNTEAFFGQGTRLTVV.

V gene TRBV12-3 or TRBV12-4 combines with J gene TRBJ2-3; D call uncertain. The CDR3 runs to 15 residues. Trimming took 3 bases from V and 3 from J, leaving 13 bases between them. The CDR3 DNA reads TGTGCCAGCAGTTTGAGTGGGGAAGGAACAGATACGCAGTATTTT. Amino acid sequence: CASSLSGEGTDTQYF.

The J gene is TRBJ2-3, the V gene TRBV10-3; 8 bases align to TRBD1. Germline lookup yields CDR1 ENHRY and CDR2 SYGVKD. With V trimmed by 6 bases and J by 4 bases, 9 bases remained unmatched. CDR3 size: 15 residues. The CDR3 here is CAISPGTGIADTQYF. The CDR3 nucleotides are TGTGCCATCAGCCCCGGGACAGGTATCGCAGATACGCAGTATTTT.

This clonotype was detected only once. CDR3 DNA: TGCGCCAGCAGCGCCGGGGGAGATACGCAGTATTTT. Translating it yields CASSAGGDTQYF. The J gene is TRBJ2-3, the V gene TRBV5-1; D is possibly TRBD2 (6 bases). Germline V lookup: CDR1 SGHRS, CDR2 YFSETQ. The CDR3 has 12 residues. V was trimmed by 4 bases and J by 5 bases, leaving 8 bases between them.

This clonotype appeared once. The V call is TRBV19, the J call TRBJ2-7; D gene unclear. This CDR3 spans 16 amino acids. The germline V gene encodes CDR1 LNHDA and CDR2 SQIVND (reference sequence). V was pared by 6 bases and J by 2 bases, with 20 bases between. As DNA, the CDR3 is TGTGCCAGTAGCCCTTTGACCGCTCAGGAGACCTACGAGCAGTACTTC. This encodes CASSPLTAQETYEQYF.

The CDR3 bases are TGCAGCGTTGCCTGGCAGGCGGCCGGCTACACCTTC. It specifies CSVAWQAAGYTF. V gene TRBV29-1 combines with J gene TRBJ1-2; D gene ambiguous. With 4 bases removed from V and 8 bases from J, the gap between germline ends came to 14 bases. Germline assignment: CDR1 SQVTM and CDR2 ANQGSEA. There are 12 residues in the CDR3. Using reference TRBV29-1 and TRBJ1-2 for the parts outside the CDR3, the full variable domain is SAVISQKPSRDICQRGTSLTIQCQVDSQVTMMFWYRQQPGQSLTLIATANQGSEATYESGFVIDKFPISRPNLTFSTLTVSNMSPEDSSIYLCSVAWQAAGYTFGSGTRLTVV.

V is TRBV20-1 and J is TRBJ2-7; 13 positions match TRBD2. Germline CDR1 and CDR2: DFQATT and SNEGSKA (reference sequence). The CDR3 extends over 15 amino acids. Trimming at V came to 0 bases and at J to 9 bases, leaving 8 bases not matched to a gene. CDR3 residues: CSARDPTSGRARQYF. CDR3 DNA sequence: TGCAGTGCTAGAGATCCCACTAGCGGGAGGGCACGGCAGTACTTC.

V is TRBV2 and J is TRBJ1-1; D gene ambiguous. Trimming cost V 5 bases and J 1 base, with 11 bases left between them. The CDR3 extends over 14 amino acids. The germline V gene has CDR1 SNHLY and CDR2 FYNNEI. The CDR3 DNA follows: TGTGCCAGCAGTACCGACACCTGGAACACTGAAGCTTTCTTT. Encoded protein: CASSTDTWNTEAFF.

The chain joins TRBV7-2 to TRBJ2-7; D gene uncertain. CDR3 length equals 14 residues. Germline CDR1 is SGHTA and CDR2 is FQGNSA. Trimming left V 1 base short and J 6 bases short, with 13 bases between. The CDR3 DNA is TGTGCCAGCAGCTTAGACCGACGTGGTTCCGAGCAGTACTTC. Translating gives CASSLDRRGSEQYF.

The rearrangement links TRBV7-9 to TRBJ1-2; tentatively, D is TRBD1 (5 bases). The CDR3 spans 15 residues. Trimming removed 3 bases from V and 3 bases from J, with 14 bases in between. Germline CDR1 reads SEHNR; CDR2 reads FQNEAQ (reference sequence). CDR3 in DNA: TGTGCCAGCAGCTTTAATCAGGGTGGGGACTATGGCTACACCTTC. As protein: CASSFNQGGDYGYTF.

This clonotype has just one count. The chain employs TRBV5-1 and TRBJ1-1; the D is unclear. The CDR3 has 14 amino acids. Germline CDR1 SGHRS, CDR2 YFSETQ. V was clipped by 0 bases and J by 1 base, with 7 bases between them. CDR3 sequence: CASSLGSPNTEAFF. The CDR3 DNA is TGCGCCAGCAGCTTGGGCAGCCCGAACACTGAAGCTTTCTTT.

The chain is built from TRBV20-1 and TRBJ2-7; no clear D. The CDR3 consists of 12 residues. CDR1 and CDR2 from the germline V gene are DFQATT and SNEGSKA (reference sequence). The V gene lost 2 bases and the J gene lost 0 bases, with 5 bases spanning the gap. The DNA of the CDR3 is TGCAGTGCTAGACGAAGCTCCTACGAGCAGTACTTC. This gives the protein CSARRSSYEQYF.

The chain carries TRBV2 and TRBJ2-3; D is unresolved. Deletions cut 8 bases from V and 5 bases from J, with 8 bases between. Germline lookup yields CDR1 SNHLY and CDR2 FYNNEI. This CDR3 is built from 11 residues. The CDR3, as DNA: TGTGCCAGCGTTTCGGGAGATACGCAGTATTTT. Its protein is CASVSGDTQYF. The variable domain in full, with the rest retrieved from reference TRBV2 and TRBJ2-3, is EPEVTQTPSHQVTQMGQEVILRCVPISNHLYFYWYRQILGQKVEFLVSFYNNEISEKSEIFDDQFSVERPDGSNFTLKIRSTKLEDSAMYFCASVSGDTQYFGPGTRLTVL.

V is TRBV9 and J is TRBJ2-4; D might be TRBD1 (6 bases). The CDR3 is 15 residues long. V lost 4 bases and J 8 bases, leaving 19 bases between the germline ends. The germline V gene encodes CDR1 SGDLS and CDR2 YYNGEE. CDR3 bases: TGTGCCAGCAGCCCAGGGTGGGAGAAGGGGGACATTCAGTACTTC. Translating gives CASSPGWEKGDIQYF.

The chain recombines TRBV20-1 with TRBJ1-2; the match to TRBD1 covers 7 bases. The CDR3 sequence is 13 residues long. Germline CDR1 DFQATT, CDR2 SNEGSKA (reference sequence). Germline trimming cut 4 bases from V and 3 bases from J; bases unmatched to any gene: 5. CDR3 nucleotides: TGCAGTGCTAAAGGGGGCGGGGACTATGGCTACACCTTC. It is translated as CSAKGGGDYGYTF.

This clonotype was picked up one time. V and J are TRBV20-1 and TRBJ2-7; D is unclear. Germline V gene sequence: CDR1 DFQATT, CDR2 SNEGSKA (reference sequence). The germline V and J ends were trimmed by 0 bases and 5 bases, with 14 bases remaining between them. The CDR3 loop spans 14 amino acids. CDR3 amino acids: CSARDWARSNEQYF. CDR3 DNA: TGCAGTGCTAGAGATTGGGCGAGGAGCAACGAGCAGTACTTC.

The chain recombines TRBV3-1 with TRBJ2-5, with TRBD2 matching over 16 bases. V was clipped by 4 bases and J by 5 bases; unmatched bases: 7. The CDR3 extends over 17 amino acids. Germline V gene sequence: CDR1 LGHDT, CDR2 YNNKEL (reference sequence). The CDR3 DNA sequence: TGTGCCAGCAGCCCGGGACTAGCGGGGGGGCCTGCGGAGACCCAGTACTTC. It encodes CASSPGLAGGPAETQYF.

V gene TRBV28 combines with J gene TRBJ2-3; TRBD2 agrees at 10 bases. The CDR3 extends over 13 amino acids. Losses at the gene ends were 7 bases for V and 6 bases for J; bases not matched to a gene: 4. Germline V gives CDR1 MDHEN, CDR2 SYDVKM. The CDR3 DNA reads TGTGCCAGCACTAGCGGGAGTAGGGATACGCAGTATTTT. Translating gives CASTSGSRDTQYF.

The chain has TRBV4-1 and TRBJ1-2; a weak D match, TRBD1 (6 bases). This CDR3 contains 14 residues. The germline CDR1 and CDR2 sequences are MGHRA and YSYEKL. The V gene lost 2 bases and the J gene lost 5 bases, with 12 bases spanning the gap. The CDR3 DNA reads as TGCGCCAGCAGCCAACCCCAAGGGGGATATGGCTACACCTTC. It specifies CASSQPQGGYGYTF.

The rearrangement joins TRBV7-2 to TRBJ2-1; maybe TRBD2 (5 bases). CDR1 and CDR2 (germline): SGHTA, FQGNSA. Trimming took 2 bases from V and 12 from J, leaving 14 bases between them. The CDR3 totals 13 residues. For the CDR3, the DNA is TGTGCCAGCAGCTTATCCGAGGGCATTGGGCAGTTCTTC. Amino acids: CASSLSEGIGQFF.

The CDR3 coding sequence is TGCAGTGCGGCCTTCCGCACAGATACGCAGTATTTT. It specifies CSAAFRTDTQYF. V usage is TRBV20-1 and J usage is TRBJ2-3; no firm D call. The germline CDR1 and CDR2 sequences are DFQATT and SNEGSKA (reference sequence). There are 12 residues in the CDR3. Trimming took off 6 bases at V and 1 base at J, with 8 bases between the two ends.